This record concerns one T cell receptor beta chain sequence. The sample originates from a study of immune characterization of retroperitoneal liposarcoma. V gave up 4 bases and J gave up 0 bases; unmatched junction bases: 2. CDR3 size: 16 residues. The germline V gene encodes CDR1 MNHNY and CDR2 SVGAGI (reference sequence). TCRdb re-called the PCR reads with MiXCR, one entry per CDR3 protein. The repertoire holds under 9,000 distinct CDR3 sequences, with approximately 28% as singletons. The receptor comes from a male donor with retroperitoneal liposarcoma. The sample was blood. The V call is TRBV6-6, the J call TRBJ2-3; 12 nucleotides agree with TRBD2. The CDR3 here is CASSWTSGASTDTQYF. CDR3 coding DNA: TGTGCCAGCAGTTGGACTAGCGGGGCTAGCACAGATACGCAGTATTTT.